The entry that follows covers one T cell receptor beta chain sequence. The data originate from a study of blood T cell repertoires in COVID-19. Study-level information: From T cells, B-cell-depleted T cells, or PBMCs came the material, which was cDNA or gDNA.

The germline gives CDR1 MNHNY, CDR2 SVGAGI (reference sequence). V gave up 8 bases and J gave up 8 bases; unmatched junction bases: 6. The CDR3 runs to 12 residues. In the source study's methods: It was from reference gene primer amplification that nucleated cell counts were estimated. Libraries were prepared by immunoSEQ multiplex PCR; TCRdb keeps only in-frame clonotypes and omits some of them. V, J and clone size reflect that table, while D and trimming were determined from the DNA. The sample contains fewer than 200,000 clones, roughly 84% of which appear only once. The gene calls are TRBV6-6 and TRBJ2-3, with TRBD2 matching 8 bases. The clonotype comes from a middle-aged man with acute or convalescent COVID-19. The sequenced sample was peripheral blood. The CDR3 spells CASYWAGGTQYF. DNA of the CDR3: TGTGCCAGCTATTGGGCGGGGGGTACGCAGTATTTT.